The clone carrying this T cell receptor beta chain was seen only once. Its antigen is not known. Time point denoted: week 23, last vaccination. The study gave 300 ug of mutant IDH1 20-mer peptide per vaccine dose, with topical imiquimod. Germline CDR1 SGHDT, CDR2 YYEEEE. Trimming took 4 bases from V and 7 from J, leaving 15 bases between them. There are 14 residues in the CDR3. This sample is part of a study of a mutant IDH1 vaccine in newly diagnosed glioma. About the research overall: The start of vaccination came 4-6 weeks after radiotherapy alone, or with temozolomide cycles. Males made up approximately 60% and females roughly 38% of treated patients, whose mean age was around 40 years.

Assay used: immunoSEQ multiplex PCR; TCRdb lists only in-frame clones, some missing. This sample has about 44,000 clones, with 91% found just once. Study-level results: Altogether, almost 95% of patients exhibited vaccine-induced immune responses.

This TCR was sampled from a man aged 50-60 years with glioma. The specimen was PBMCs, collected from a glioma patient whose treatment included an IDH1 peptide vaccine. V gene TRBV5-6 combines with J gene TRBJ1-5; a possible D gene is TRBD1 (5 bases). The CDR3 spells CASSPRGSGQPQHF. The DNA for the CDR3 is TGTGCCAGCAGCCCCCGAGGATCAGGGCAGCCCCAGCATTTT.